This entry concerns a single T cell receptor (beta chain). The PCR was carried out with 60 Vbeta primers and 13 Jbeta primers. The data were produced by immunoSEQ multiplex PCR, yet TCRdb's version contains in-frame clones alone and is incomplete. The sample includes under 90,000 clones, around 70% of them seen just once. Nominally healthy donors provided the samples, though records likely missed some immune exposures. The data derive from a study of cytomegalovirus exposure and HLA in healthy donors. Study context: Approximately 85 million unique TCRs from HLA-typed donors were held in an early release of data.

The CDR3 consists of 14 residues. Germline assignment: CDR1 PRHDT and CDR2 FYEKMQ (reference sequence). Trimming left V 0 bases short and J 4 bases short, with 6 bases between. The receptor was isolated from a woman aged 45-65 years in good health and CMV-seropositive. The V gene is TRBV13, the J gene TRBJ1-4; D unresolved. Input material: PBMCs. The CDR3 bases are TGTGCCAGCAGCTTAGGTCAGATTAATGAAAAACTGTTTTTT. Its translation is CASSLGQINEKLFF.